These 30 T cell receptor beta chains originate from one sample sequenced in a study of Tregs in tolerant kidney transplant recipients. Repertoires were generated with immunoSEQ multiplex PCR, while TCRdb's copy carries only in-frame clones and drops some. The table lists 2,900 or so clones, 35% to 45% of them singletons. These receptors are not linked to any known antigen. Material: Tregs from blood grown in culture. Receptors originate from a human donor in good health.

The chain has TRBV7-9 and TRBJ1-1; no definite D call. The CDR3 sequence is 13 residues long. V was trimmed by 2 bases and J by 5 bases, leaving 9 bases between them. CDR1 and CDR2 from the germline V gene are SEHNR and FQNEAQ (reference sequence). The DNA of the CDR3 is TGTGCCAGCAGCTTACTTATGCGGACTGAAGCTTTCTTT. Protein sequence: CASSLLMRTEAFF.

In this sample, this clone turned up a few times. The CDR3 sequence is CASSPISAGRYNEQFF. CDR3 nucleotide sequence: TGTGCCAGCTCACCAATTTCTGCCGGGAGGTACAATGAGCAGTTCTTC. The rearrangement joins TRBV18 to TRBJ2-1, with 7 bases matching TRBD2. The trim removed 2 bases at V and 4 bases at J, leaving 8 bases unmatched. CDR1 KGHSH and CDR2 LQKENI come from the germline V gene. The length of the CDR3 is 16 residues.

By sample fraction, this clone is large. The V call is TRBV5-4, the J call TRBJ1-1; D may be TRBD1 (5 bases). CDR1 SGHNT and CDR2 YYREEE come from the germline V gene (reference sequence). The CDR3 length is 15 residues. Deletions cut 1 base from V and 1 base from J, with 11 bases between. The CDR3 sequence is CASSLLDRENTEAFF. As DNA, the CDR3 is TGTGCCAGCAGCTTGCTTGACAGAGAGAACACTGAAGCTTTCTTT.

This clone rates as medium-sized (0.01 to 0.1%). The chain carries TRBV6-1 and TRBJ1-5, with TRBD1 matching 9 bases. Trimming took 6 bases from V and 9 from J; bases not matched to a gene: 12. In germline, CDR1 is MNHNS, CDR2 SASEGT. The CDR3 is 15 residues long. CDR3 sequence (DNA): TGTGCCAGCAGCCTGACAGGGGGTCCCGTTGTGCCCCAGCATTTT. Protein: CASSLTGGPVVPQHF.

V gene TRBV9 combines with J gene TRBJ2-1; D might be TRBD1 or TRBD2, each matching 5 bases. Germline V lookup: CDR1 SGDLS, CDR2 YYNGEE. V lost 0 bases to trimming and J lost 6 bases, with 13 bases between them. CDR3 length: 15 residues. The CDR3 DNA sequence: TGTGCCAGCAGCGTAGGAGGGGCACCGGGCAATGAGCAGTTCTTC. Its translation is CASSVGGAPGNEQFF.

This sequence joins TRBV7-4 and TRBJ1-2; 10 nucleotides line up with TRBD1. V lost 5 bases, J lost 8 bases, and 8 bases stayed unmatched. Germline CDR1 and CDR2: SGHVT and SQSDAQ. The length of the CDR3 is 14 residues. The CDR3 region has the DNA TGTGCCAGCAGCCCGGGACAGGGGATTCGGGGCTACACCTTC. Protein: CASSPGQGIRGYTF.

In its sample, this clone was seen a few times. In DNA, the CDR3 is TGCGCCAGCAGCTTGGCGAACCAAGAGACCCAGTACTTC. This translates into CASSLANQETQYF. This rearrangement joins TRBV5-1 to TRBJ2-5; D unclear. Germline CDR1 reads SGHRS; CDR2 reads YFSETQ. This CDR3 has 13 amino acids. V lost 0 bases and J lost 0, with 3 bases in between.

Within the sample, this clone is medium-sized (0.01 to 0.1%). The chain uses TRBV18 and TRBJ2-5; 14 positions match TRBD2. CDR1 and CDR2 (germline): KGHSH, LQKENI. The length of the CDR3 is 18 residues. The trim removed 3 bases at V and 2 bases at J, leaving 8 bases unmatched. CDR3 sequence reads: CASSPRLAGGPRQETQYF. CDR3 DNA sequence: TGTGCCAGCTCACCCAGACTAGCGGGAGGGCCCAGGCAAGAGACCCAGTACTTC. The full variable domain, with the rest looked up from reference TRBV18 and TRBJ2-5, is NAGVMQNPRHLVRRRGQEARLRCSPMKGHSHVYWYRQLPEEGLKFMVYLQKENIIDESGMPKERFSAEFPKEGPSILRIQQVVRGDSAAYFCASSPRLAGGPRQETQYFGPGTRLLVL.

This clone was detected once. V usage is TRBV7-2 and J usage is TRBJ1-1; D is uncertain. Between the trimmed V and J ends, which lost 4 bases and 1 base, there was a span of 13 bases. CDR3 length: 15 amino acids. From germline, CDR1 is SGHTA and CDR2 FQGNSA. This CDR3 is CASSSLRAPNTEAFF. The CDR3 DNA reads TGTGCCAGCAGCTCCCTTCGGGCCCCGAACACTGAAGCTTTCTTT.

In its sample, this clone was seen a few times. The DNA for the CDR3 is TGTGCTAGTGGTTTGTATGCAGGACCCTACGAGCAGTACTTC. Encoded protein: CASGLYAGPYEQYF. The rearrangement links TRBV12-5 to TRBJ2-7, with D hard to call. The CDR3 is 14 residues long. Per the germline V gene, CDR1 is LGHNT and CDR2 is FRNRAP. The V end lost 2 bases, the J end lost 2 bases, and 10 bases lay between the germline ends. The whole variable domain, filled in from reference TRBV12-5 and TRBJ2-7, reads DARVTQTPRHKVTEMGQEVTMRCQPILGHNTVFWYRQTMMQGLELLAYFRNRAPLDDSGMPKDRFSAEMPDATLATLKIQPSEPRDSAVYFCASGLYAGPYEQYFGPGTRLTVT.

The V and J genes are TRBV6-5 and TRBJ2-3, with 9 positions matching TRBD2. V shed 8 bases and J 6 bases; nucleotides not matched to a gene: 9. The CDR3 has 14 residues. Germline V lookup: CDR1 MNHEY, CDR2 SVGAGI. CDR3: CASRAGGPPDTQYF. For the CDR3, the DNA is TGTGCCAGCCGGGCGGGAGGGCCGCCGGATACGCAGTATTTT.

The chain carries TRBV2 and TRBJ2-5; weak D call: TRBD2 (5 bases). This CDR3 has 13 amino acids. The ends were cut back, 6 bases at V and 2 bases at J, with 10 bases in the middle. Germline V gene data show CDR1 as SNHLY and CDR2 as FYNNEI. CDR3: CASSPDFQETQYF. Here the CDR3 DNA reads TGTGCCAGCAGCCCGGACTTTCAAGAGACCCAGTACTTC.

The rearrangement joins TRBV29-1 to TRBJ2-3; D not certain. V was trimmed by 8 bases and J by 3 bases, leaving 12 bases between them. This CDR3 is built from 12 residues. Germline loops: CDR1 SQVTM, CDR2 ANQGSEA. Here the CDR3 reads CSLRLNTDTQYF. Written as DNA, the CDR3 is TGCAGCCTACGACTGAATACAGATACGCAGTATTTT.

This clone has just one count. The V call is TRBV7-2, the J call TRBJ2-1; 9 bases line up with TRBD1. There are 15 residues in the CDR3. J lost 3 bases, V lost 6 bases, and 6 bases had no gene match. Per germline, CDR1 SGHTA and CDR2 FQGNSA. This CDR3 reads CASRLDRGIYNEQFF. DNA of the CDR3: TGTGCCAGCAGGCTGGACAGGGGAATCTACAATGAGCAGTTCTTC. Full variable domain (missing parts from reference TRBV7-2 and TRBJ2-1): GAGVSQSPSNKVTEKGKDVELRCDPISGHTALYWYRQSLGQGLEFLIYFQGNSAPDKSGLPSDRFSAERTGGSVSTLTIQRTQQEDSAVYLCASRLDRGIYNEQFFGPGTRLTVL.

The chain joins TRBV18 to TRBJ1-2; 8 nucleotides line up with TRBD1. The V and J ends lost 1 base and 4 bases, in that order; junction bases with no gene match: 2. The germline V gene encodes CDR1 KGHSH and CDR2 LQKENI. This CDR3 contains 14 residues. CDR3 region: CASSPRDRSYGYTF. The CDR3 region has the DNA TGTGCCAGCTCACCACGGGACAGGAGCTATGGCTACACCTTC. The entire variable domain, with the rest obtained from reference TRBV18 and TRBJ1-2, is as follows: NAGVMQNPRHLVRRRGQEARLRCSPMKGHSHVYWYRQLPEEGLKFMVYLQKENIIDESGMPKERFSAEFPKEGPSILRIQQVVRGDSAAYFCASSPRDRSYGYTFGSGTRLTVV.

CDR3 in amino acids: CASSPSRAGANVLTF. The CDR3 nucleotides read TGTGCCAGCAGCCCCAGCAGGGCCGGGGCCAACGTCCTGACTTTC. The chain employs TRBV11-2 and TRBJ2-6, with a tentative D call TRBD1 (5 bases). Deletions cut 5 bases from V and 4 bases from J, with 12 bases between. The CDR3 has 15 residues. The germline V gene has CDR1 SGHAT and CDR2 FQNNGV.

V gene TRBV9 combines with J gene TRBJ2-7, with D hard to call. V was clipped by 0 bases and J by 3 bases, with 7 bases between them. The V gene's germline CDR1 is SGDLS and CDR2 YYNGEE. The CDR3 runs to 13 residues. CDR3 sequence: CASSVAPVYEQYF. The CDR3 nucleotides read TGTGCCAGCAGCGTAGCGCCCGTCTACGAGCAGTACTTC.

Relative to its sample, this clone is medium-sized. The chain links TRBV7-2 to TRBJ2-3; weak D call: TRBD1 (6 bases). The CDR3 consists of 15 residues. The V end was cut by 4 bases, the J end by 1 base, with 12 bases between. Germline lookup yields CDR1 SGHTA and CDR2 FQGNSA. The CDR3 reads CASSSRWGRTDTQYF. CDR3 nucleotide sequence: TGTGCCAGCAGCTCCCGGTGGGGGCGCACAGATACGCAGTATTTT.

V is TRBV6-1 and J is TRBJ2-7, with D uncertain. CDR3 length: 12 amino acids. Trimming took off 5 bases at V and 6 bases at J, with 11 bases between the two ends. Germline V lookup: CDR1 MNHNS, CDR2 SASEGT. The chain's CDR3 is CASSSLLLEQYF. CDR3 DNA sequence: TGTGCCAGCAGTTCCCTCCTCCTCGAGCAGTACTTC.

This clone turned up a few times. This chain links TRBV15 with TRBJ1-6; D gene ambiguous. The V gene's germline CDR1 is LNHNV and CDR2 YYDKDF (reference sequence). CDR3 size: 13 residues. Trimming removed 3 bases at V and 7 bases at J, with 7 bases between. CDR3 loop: CATSSVRNSPLHF. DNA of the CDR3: TGTGCCACCAGCAGCGTCAGGAATTCACCCCTCCACTTT. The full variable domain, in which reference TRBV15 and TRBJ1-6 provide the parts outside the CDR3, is DAMVIQNPRYQVTQFGKPVTLSCSQTLNHNVMYWYQQKSSQAPKLLFHYYDKDFNNEADTPDNFQSRRPNTSFCFLDIRSPGLGDTAMYLCATSSVRNSPLHFGNGTRLTVT.

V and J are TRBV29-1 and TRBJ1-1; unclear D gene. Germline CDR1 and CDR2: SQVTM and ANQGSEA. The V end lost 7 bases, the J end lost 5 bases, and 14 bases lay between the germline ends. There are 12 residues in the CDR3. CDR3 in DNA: TGCAGCGAGTACAGCGGTCAGACTGAAGCTTTCTTT. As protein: CSEYSGQTEAFF.

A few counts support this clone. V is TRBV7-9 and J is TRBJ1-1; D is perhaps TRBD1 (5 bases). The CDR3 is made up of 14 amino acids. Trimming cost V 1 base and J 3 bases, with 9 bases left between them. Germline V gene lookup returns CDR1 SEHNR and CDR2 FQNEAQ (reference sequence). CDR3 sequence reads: CASSLGGSDTEAFF. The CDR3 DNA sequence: TGTGCCAGCAGCTTAGGGGGCAGTGACACTGAAGCTTTCTTT.

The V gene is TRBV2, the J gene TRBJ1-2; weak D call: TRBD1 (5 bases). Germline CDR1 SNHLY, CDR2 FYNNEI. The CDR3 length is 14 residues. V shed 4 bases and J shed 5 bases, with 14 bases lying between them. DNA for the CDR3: TGTGCCAGCAGTGTTGACAGTATTTGGTATGGCTACACCTTC. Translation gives CASSVDSIWYGYTF.

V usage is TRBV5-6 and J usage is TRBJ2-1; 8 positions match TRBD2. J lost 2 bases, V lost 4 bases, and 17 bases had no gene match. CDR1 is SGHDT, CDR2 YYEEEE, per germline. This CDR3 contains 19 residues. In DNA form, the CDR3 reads TGTGCCAGCAGCCGAAAGAAGCGGGGGCCCAAAACCCCCTACAATGAGCAGTTCTTC. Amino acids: CASSRKKRGPKTPYNEQFF. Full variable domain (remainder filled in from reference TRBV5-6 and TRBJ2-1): DAGVTQSPTHLIKTRGQQVTLRCSPKSGHDTVSWYQQALGQGPQFIFQYYEEEERQRGNFPDRFSGHQFPNYSSELNVNALLLGDSALYLCASSRKKRGPKTPYNEQFFGPGTRLTVL.

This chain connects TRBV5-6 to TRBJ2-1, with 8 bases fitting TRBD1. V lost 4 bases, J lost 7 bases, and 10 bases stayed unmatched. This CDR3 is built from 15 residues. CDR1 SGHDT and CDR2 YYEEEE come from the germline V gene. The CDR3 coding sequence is TGTGCCAGCAGCACGCTGGGACAGGCAAAGAATGAGCAGTTCTTC. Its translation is CASSTLGQAKNEQFF.

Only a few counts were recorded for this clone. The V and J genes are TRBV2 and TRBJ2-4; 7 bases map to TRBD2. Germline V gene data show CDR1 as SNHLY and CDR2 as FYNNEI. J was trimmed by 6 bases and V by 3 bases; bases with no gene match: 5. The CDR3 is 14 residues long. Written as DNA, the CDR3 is TGTGCCAGCAGTGACCGGGACTACAGAAACATTCAGTACTTC. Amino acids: CASSDRDYRNIQYF.

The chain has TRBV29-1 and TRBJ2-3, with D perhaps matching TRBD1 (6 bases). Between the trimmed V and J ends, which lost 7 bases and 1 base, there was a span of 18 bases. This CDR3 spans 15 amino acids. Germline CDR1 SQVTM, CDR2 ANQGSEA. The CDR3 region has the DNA TGCAGCGCACCCCCACAGGGCTTAGGCACAGATACGCAGTATTTT. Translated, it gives CSAPPQGLGTDTQYF.

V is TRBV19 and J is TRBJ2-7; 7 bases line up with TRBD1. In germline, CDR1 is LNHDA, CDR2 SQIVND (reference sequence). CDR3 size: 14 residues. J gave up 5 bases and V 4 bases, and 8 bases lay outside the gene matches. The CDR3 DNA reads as TGTGCCAGTAGTAGGGGACAGATCAGTGACGAGCAGTACTTC. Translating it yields CASSRGQISDEQYF.

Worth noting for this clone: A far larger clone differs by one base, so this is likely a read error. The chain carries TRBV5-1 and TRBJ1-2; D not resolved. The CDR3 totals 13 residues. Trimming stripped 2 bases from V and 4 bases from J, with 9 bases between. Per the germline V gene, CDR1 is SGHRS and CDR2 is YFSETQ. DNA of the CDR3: TGCGCCAGCAGCTTTACACCTAGCTATGGCTACACCTTC. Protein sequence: CASSFTPSYGYTF.

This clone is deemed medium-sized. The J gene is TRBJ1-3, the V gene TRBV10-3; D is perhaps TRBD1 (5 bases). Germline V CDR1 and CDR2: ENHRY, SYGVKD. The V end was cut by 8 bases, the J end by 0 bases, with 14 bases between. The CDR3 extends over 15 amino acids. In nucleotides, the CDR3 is TGTGCCATCTCACAGACAGCCTCCTCTGGAAACACCATATATTTT. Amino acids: CAISQTASSGNTIYF.